Shown below are 27 T cell receptor beta chains from a single sample sequenced in a study of OX40 agonist ivuxolimab in advanced cancers. Using immunoSEQ multiplex PCR, the repertoire was profiled, and TCRdb retains in-frame clones only, with some absent. The table includes 78,000 or so clones, roughly 84% detected once. The sample in question was CD4+ or CD8+ T cells sorted from blood, obtained in a trial of the OX40 agonist ivuxolimab. Receptors originate from an adult with an advanced solid tumor such as melanoma, head and neck, liver or kidney cancer.

The chain is built from TRBV7-9 and TRBJ2-3; 9 bases align to TRBD2. This CDR3 is 16 amino acids long. Germline V gene lookup returns CDR1 SEHNR and CDR2 FQNEAQ (reference sequence). J was trimmed by 4 bases and V by 1 base; bases with no gene match: 6. CDR3 in DNA: TGTGCCAGCAGCTTAGGGGTTAGCGGGAGATCAGATACGCAGTATTTT. The encoded protein is CASSLGVSGRSDTQYF.

J is TRBJ2-1 and V is TRBV5-1; 12 bases agree with TRBD2. The CDR3 contains 16 residues. Germline-derived CDR1 and CDR2 are SGHRS and YFSETQ. Trimming cost V 4 bases and J 9 bases; bases outside gene matches: 11. The CDR3 coding sequence is TGCGCCAGCAGCGTTCAGACTAGCGGGAGTTTTCGTGAGCAGTTCTTC. This gives the protein CASSVQTSGSFREQFF.

CDR3 sequence: CASSWDLREQYF. The CDR3, as DNA: TGCGCCAGCAGCTGGGACCTCCGGGAGCAGTACTTC. The chain combines TRBV4-1 with TRBJ2-7; D may match TRBD1 or TRBD2 (5 bases each). V was clipped by 5 bases and J by 7 bases, with 12 bases between them. Germline V gives CDR1 MGHRA, CDR2 YSYEKL. The CDR3 length is 12 residues.

This clone is a singleton in its sample. The CDR3 sequence is CASSYGRPFGEQYF. Written as DNA, the CDR3 is TGTGCCAGCAGTTACGGCAGGCCCTTTGGCGAGCAGTACTTC. The rearrangement links TRBV6-5 to TRBJ2-7, with no clear D. The V and J ends lost 2 bases and 6 bases respectively, with 14 bases between them. The germline gives CDR1 MNHEY, CDR2 SVGAGI. CDR3 length: 14 residues.

The CDR3 spells CASSLRGRGLGTEAFF. The DNA for the CDR3 is TGTGCCAGCAGTTTAAGAGGTAGGGGGCTAGGCACTGAAGCTTTCTTT. This rearrangement joins TRBV27 to TRBJ1-1, with 7 bases lining up with TRBD1. J was trimmed by 4 bases and V by 2 bases; bases with no gene match: 10. From germline, CDR1 is MNHEY and CDR2 SMNVEV (reference sequence). The CDR3 has 16 residues.

The CDR3 here is CASSLSGGTRDYEQYF. CDR3 coding DNA: TGTGCCAGCAGCTTGAGCGGTGGGACTAGGGACTACGAGCAGTACTTC. The chain joins TRBV5-6 to TRBJ2-5; TRBD2 matches at 8 bases. The DNA end favors TRBJ2-7, so the J call may be wrong. Germline V gene sequence: CDR1 SGHDT, CDR2 YYEEEE. The CDR3 loop spans 16 amino acids.

The V gene is TRBV11-3, the J gene TRBJ2-1; TRBD1 might be the D (5 bases). Per germline, CDR1 SGHNT and CDR2 YENEEA. The CDR3 length is 17 residues. The V gene lost 2 bases and the J gene lost 2 bases, with 16 bases spanning the gap. The CDR3 DNA is TGTGCCAGCAGCTTAAATGGGGCCAGGGTGACCTACAATGAGCAGTTCTTC. This sequence encodes CASSLNGARVTYNEQFF. The entire variable domain, with the rest obtained from reference TRBV11-3 and TRBJ2-1, is as follows: EAGVVQSPRYKIIEKKQPVAFWCNPISGHNTLYWYLQNLGQGPELLIRYENEEAVDDSQLPKDRFSAERLKGVDSTLKIQPAELGDSAVYLCASSLNGARVTYNEQFFGPGTRLTVL.

DNA for the CDR3: TGTGCCAGCAGCCGAACCTTTGGGACAGGGGGCACTGAAGCTTTCTTT. It yields the protein CASSRTFGTGGTEAFF. The J gene is TRBJ1-1, the V gene TRBV27, with 11 bases fitting TRBD1. V dropped 6 bases and J dropped 4; count of bases not matched to a gene: 10. The germline CDR1 and CDR2 sequences are MNHEY and SMNVEV (reference sequence). The CDR3 extends over 16 amino acids.

This chain uses TRBV7-2 with TRBJ2-5; D possibly corresponds to TRBD2 (6 bases). The CDR3 totals 14 residues. Germline V gene sequence: CDR1 SGHTA, CDR2 FQGNSA. Between the trimmed V and J ends, which lost 3 bases and 5 bases, there was a span of 13 bases. The CDR3 coding sequence is TGTGCCAGCAGCTTGGGGCGGGGCGGGGAGACCCAGTACTTC. The encoded protein is CASSLGRGGETQYF.

Comments on this clone: The identical CDR3 is also encoded by other nucleotide sequences in the sample. This sequence joins TRBV19 and TRBJ1-1, with D perhaps TRBD1 (5 bases). The CDR3 consists of 13 residues. Trimming cost V 3 bases and J 0 bases, with 5 bases left between them. The germline V gene encodes CDR1 LNHDA and CDR2 SQIVND (reference sequence). As DNA, the CDR3 is TGTGCCAGTAGTATGACAGTGAACACTGAAGCTTTCTTT. It encodes CASSMTVNTEAFF.

The chain carries TRBV14 and TRBJ2-7, with D possibly being TRBD1 (5 bases). V was pared by 1 base and J by 9 bases, with 13 bases between. In germline, CDR1 is SGHDN, CDR2 FVKESK. The CDR3 has 13 amino acids. CDR3 bases: TGTGCCAGCAGCCAAGTTCAGTACCAGGGGCAGTACTTC. Translating it yields CASSQVQYQGQYF.

The rearrangement links TRBV6-6 to TRBJ2-1, with D unclear. This CDR3 comprises 15 residues. Germline CDR1 MNHNY, CDR2 SVGAGI (reference sequence). V lost 5 bases, J lost 0 bases, and 11 bases lay in between. The CDR3 sequence: CASSPTAGSYNEQFF. The CDR3 DNA reads TGTGCCAGCAGTCCAACTGCAGGCTCCTACAATGAGCAGTTCTTC.

The V and J genes are TRBV7-9 and TRBJ1-1, with D hard to call. V was trimmed by 4 bases and J by 0 bases, leaving 6 bases between them. CDR3 length equals 13 residues. Germline assignment: CDR1 SEHNR and CDR2 FQNEAQ (reference sequence). Here the CDR3 reads CASSSPLNTEAFF. In nucleotides, the CDR3 is TGTGCCAGCAGCTCCCCCTTGAACACTGAAGCTTTCTTT.

The chain joins TRBV29-1 to TRBJ2-1; D remains ambiguous. This CDR3 has 17 residues. Germline assignment: CDR1 SQVTM and CDR2 ANQGSEA. Trimming cost V 3 bases and J 3 bases, with 21 bases left between them. CDR3 nucleotide sequence: TGCAGCGTTGATCTTAACCCCGGGCAGCCATTCTACAATGAGCAGTTCTTC. Translation gives CSVDLNPGQPFYNEQFF.

The chain employs TRBV21-1 and TRBJ2-3; no check of the table's D call, TRBD1, against the DNA was made. TRBV21-1 is a pseudogene. The CDR3 loop spans 16 amino acids. CDR3 bases: TGTGCCAGCAGCCAGGACAGGGCTATACTCACAGATACGCAGTATTTT. It codes for CASSQDRAILTDTQYF.

The chain employs TRBV5-8 and TRBJ1-6; no reliable D call. The CDR3 is made up of 13 amino acids. V shed 3 bases and J shed 14 bases, with 15 bases lying between them. Germline V gives CDR1 SGHTS, CDR2 YDEGEE. In nucleotides, the CDR3 is TGTGCCAGCAGCTCCTTGACCCGAAGCTCCCTCCACTTT. Protein sequence: CASSSLTRSSLHF.

The V call is TRBV28, the J call TRBJ2-5, with D maybe TRBD1 (6 bases). The CDR3 is 13 amino acids. Trimming left V 2 bases short and J 3 bases short, with 7 bases between. Germline CDR1 is MDHEN and CDR2 is SYDVKM. CDR3 sequence (DNA): TGTGCCAGCAGTTTAAACAGGGAAGAGACCCAGTACTTC. This gives the protein CASSLNREETQYF.

This chain uses TRBV21-1 with TRBJ1-2; the table assigns TRBD1, which was not confirmed against the DNA. TRBV21-1 is described as a pseudogene. The CDR3 sequence is 13 residues long. Written as DNA, the CDR3 is TGTGCCAGTTCCAGGGGGTATGGCTATGGCTACACCTTC. It encodes CASSRGYGYGYTF.

This clone was detected only once. V and J are TRBV5-4 and TRBJ2-7, with D tentatively TRBD1 (6 bases). V lost 3 bases and J 3 bases, leaving 16 bases between the germline ends. The germline V gene has CDR1 SGHNT and CDR2 YYREEE (reference sequence). The CDR3 is 15 residues long. CDR3 amino acids: CASSSGTRTFYEQYF. The CDR3 coding sequence is TGTGCCAGCAGCTCCGGGACACGGACTTTCTACGAGCAGTACTTC.

CDR3 region: CASSLLVLAGAQETQYF. The CDR3, as DNA: TGTGCCAGCAGCTTGCTCGTCTTGGCCGGAGCCCAAGAGACCCAGTACTTC. This chain joins TRBV5-5 and TRBJ2-5, with D hard to call. This CDR3 spans 17 amino acids. Looked up from germline, CDR1 is SGHKS and CDR2 is YYEKEE (reference sequence). Trimming cost V 1 base and J 1 base, with 17 bases left between them.

The V gene is TRBV9, the J gene TRBJ1-2; D possibly corresponds to TRBD1 (5 bases). The V end lost 5 bases, the J end lost 7 bases, and 18 bases lay between the germline ends. CDR1 and CDR2 from the germline V gene are SGDLS and YYNGEE. The CDR3 runs to 14 residues. The DNA of the CDR3 is TGTGCCAGCAGATCCCCAGGCAGGGCGGGTGGCTACACCTTC. Amino acids: CASRSPGRAGGYTF.

The chain joins TRBV5-1 to TRBJ2-2; D remains unclear. The CDR3 is 14 amino acids. CDR1 SGHRS and CDR2 YFSETQ come from the germline V gene. V lost 5 bases and J 7 bases, leaving 15 bases between the germline ends. The CDR3 loop is CASSFSPANGELFF. Here the CDR3 DNA reads TGCGCCAGCAGTTTTAGCCCTGCAAACGGGGAGCTGTTTTTT.

This chain links TRBV19 with TRBJ2-3; unclear D gene. Germline V gene data show CDR1 as LNHDA and CDR2 as SQIVND (reference sequence). V lost 3 bases, J lost 0 bases, and 16 bases lay in between. This CDR3 has 17 residues. As DNA, the CDR3 is TGTGCCAGTAGTATTGGTCATGACTTTTCTAGCACAGATACGCAGTATTTT. As protein: CASSIGHDFSSTDTQYF.

The chain combines TRBV28 with TRBJ1-3, with no clear D. The V gene's germline CDR1 is MDHEN and CDR2 SYDVKM. This CDR3 comprises 14 residues. V lost 11 bases, J lost 0 bases, and 14 bases lay in between. The CDR3 DNA reads TGTGCCTCATTGGGGTCTAGCTCTGGAAACACCATATATTTT. The encoded protein is CASLGSSSGNTIYF.

This clone appeared a few times. This chain links TRBV15 with TRBJ1-2; D gene uncertain. Germline V lookup: CDR1 LNHNV, CDR2 YYDKDF (reference sequence). The CDR3 spans 12 residues. V was cut by 1 base and J by 8 bases, with 8 bases left in between. The CDR3 DNA reads TGTGCCACCAGCAGAGGGGTTCGGGGCTACACCTTC. Its protein product is CATSRGVRGYTF.

This chain links TRBV6-1 with TRBJ2-7; no reliable D call. The germline V gene has CDR1 MNHNS and CDR2 SASEGT. CDR3 length: 12 amino acids. V dropped 8 bases and J dropped 5 bases, with 13 bases sitting between them. This CDR3 reads CASLESVHEQYF. DNA for the CDR3: TGTGCCAGCCTGGAAAGCGTCCACGAGCAGTACTTC.

This clone was found once. J is TRBJ1-1 and V is TRBV19; 7 bases line up with TRBD1. The V segment lost 3 bases and the J segment 1 base; nucleotides outside the gene matches: 5. The CDR3 spans 15 residues. In germline, CDR1 is LNHDA, CDR2 SQIVND (reference sequence). CDR3 sequence: CASSIQGERNTEAFF. CDR3 in DNA: TGTGCCAGTAGTATCCAGGGGGAGAGGAACACTGAAGCTTTCTTT.